Listed here are 25 T cell receptor beta chains from one sample, sequenced in a study of blood T cell repertoires in COVID-19. The method was immunoSEQ multiplex PCR; TCRdb's version includes in-frame clones alone and lacks a portion of them. The sample has about 300,000 clones, roughly 88% seen once. Sequences were obtained from peripheral blood. These TCRs come from a woman aged 25 to 39 who had recovered from COVID-19.

The chain is built from TRBV24-1 and TRBJ2-1, with 9 bases that match TRBD1. Trimming at V came to 0 bases and at J to 7 bases, leaving 9 bases not matched to a gene. This CDR3 has 17 residues. Germline V gene sequence: CDR1 KGHDR, CDR2 SFDVKD. The CDR3 loop is CATSDLAPGQGWNEQFF. The CDR3 DNA reads as TGTGCCACCAGTGATTTGGCCCCGGGACAGGGTTGGAATGAGCAGTTCTTC.

CDR3 sequence reads: CASSVASSGGPDTQYF. The CDR3 coding sequence is TGTGCCAGCAGCGTAGCGTCTAGCGGGGGACCAGATACGCAGTATTTT. The chain recombines TRBV9 with TRBJ2-3; 10 nucleotides match TRBD2. The germline V gene has CDR1 SGDLS and CDR2 YYNGEE. J lost 4 bases, V lost 0 bases, and 5 bases had no gene match. The CDR3 spans 16 residues.

This sequence joins TRBV27 and TRBJ1-2; unclear D gene. V lost 2 bases and J 2 bases, leaving 9 bases between the germline ends. The CDR3 spans 14 residues. From germline, CDR1 is MNHEY and CDR2 SMNVEV (reference sequence). CDR3 protein: CASSLAGTNYGYTF. DNA of the CDR3: TGTGCCAGCAGTTTAGCGGGAACGAACTATGGCTACACCTTC.

The rearrangement uses TRBV6-5 and TRBJ2-7; TRBD2 is a possible D gene (6 bases). V shed 9 bases and J shed 3 bases, with 9 bases lying between them. This CDR3 has 11 amino acids. Germline V lookup: CDR1 MNHEY, CDR2 SVGAGI. The CDR3 DNA is TGTGCCAGTGGAGGGTTCTACGAGCAGTACTTC. It translates to CASGGFYEQYF.

The V gene is TRBV15, the J gene TRBJ2-7; TRBD1 might be the D (5 bases). Germline CDR1 and CDR2: LNHNV and YYDKDF (reference sequence). Trimming left V 2 bases short and J 7 bases short, with 9 bases between. CDR3 length: 12 residues. CDR3 amino acids: CATSRFAGEQYF. The CDR3 bases are TGTGCCACCAGCAGATTCGCAGGGGAGCAGTACTTC.

The chain recombines TRBV28 with TRBJ2-1; 8 nucleotides match TRBD1. J gave up 12 bases and V 1 base, and 2 bases lay outside the gene matches. The CDR3 has 12 residues. Germline CDR1 and CDR2: MDHEN and SYDVKM. CDR3 region: CASSLSGTGQFF. The CDR3 DNA sequence: TGTGCCAGCAGTTTATCCGGGACAGGGCAGTTCTTC.

CDR3 region: CASRTGGDSPLHF. In DNA form, the CDR3 reads TGTGCCAGTAGAACAGGGGGCGATTCACCCCTCCACTTT. This chain connects TRBV19 to TRBJ1-6, with TRBD1 matching over 9 bases. The CDR3 spans 13 residues. Germline V gene lookup returns CDR1 LNHDA and CDR2 SQIVND (reference sequence). Germline trimming cut 6 bases from V and 8 bases from J; bases unmatched to any gene: 2. The full variable domain, its missing parts supplied by reference TRBV19 and TRBJ1-6, is DGGITQSPKYLFRKEGQNVTLSCEQNLNHDAMYWYRQDPGQGLRLIYYSQIVNDFQKGDIAEGYSVSREKKESFPLTVTSAQKNPTAFYLCASRTGGDSPLHFGNGTRLTVT.

The chain employs TRBV29-1 and TRBJ1-4, with D possibly matching TRBD1 (5 bases). Deletions cut 0 bases from V and 9 bases from J, with 14 bases between. Germline CDR1 SQVTM, CDR2 ANQGSEA. This CDR3 region has 14 residues. The CDR3 spells CSVEDRVGVQKLFF. CDR3 nucleotide sequence: TGCAGCGTTGAAGACAGGGTTGGGGTCCAAAAACTGTTTTTT. Looking up the rest from reference TRBV29-1 and TRBJ1-4 gives the full variable domain: SAVISQKPSRDICQRGTSLTIQCQVDSQVTMMFWYRQQPGQSLTLIATANQGSEATYESGFVIDKFPISRPNLTFSTLTVSNMSPEDSSIYLCSVEDRVGVQKLFFGSGTQLSVL.

The gene calls are TRBV3-1 (or the pseudogene TRBV3-2) and TRBJ1-3; D not resolved. Germline V gives CDR1 LGHDT, CDR2 YNNKEL (reference sequence). Trimming shortened V by 3 bases and J by 4 bases, and 10 bases separated the two germline ends. This CDR3 has 14 residues. The CDR3 spells CASSQGGHGNTIYF. In nucleotides, the CDR3 is TGTGCCAGCAGCCAGGGAGGGCACGGAAACACCATATATTTT.

V is TRBV2 and J is TRBJ1-1, with 9 nucleotides matching TRBD1. The CDR3 has 14 amino acids. Germline V gene lookup returns CDR1 SNHLY and CDR2 FYNNEI. V lost 7 bases and J lost 3; bases outside the gene matches: 6. DNA for the CDR3: TGTGCCAGCACAAAACAGGGGGCGGACACTGAAGCTTTCTTT. It specifies CASTKQGADTEAFF.

The V gene is TRBV6-1, the J gene TRBJ2-5; possible D gene TRBD2, 7 bases. Germline V lookup: CDR1 MNHNS, CDR2 SASEGT. The CDR3 is 15 amino acids. V was cut by 0 bases and J by 5 bases, with 13 bases left in between. The DNA for the CDR3 is TGTGCCAGCAGTGAAGCGGGGGGGCCAGACGAGACCCAGTACTTC. It yields the protein CASSEAGGPDETQYF.

V is TRBV7-9 and J is TRBJ1-4, with TRBD1 as a possible D gene (6 bases). Deletions cut 9 bases from V and 7 bases from J, with 15 bases between. CDR3 length: 13 residues. Germline CDR1 reads SEHNR; CDR2 reads FQNEAQ (reference sequence). The DNA of the CDR3 is TGTGCCAGTGAGCGGGGGCTGGGTGAAAAACTGTTTTTT. This codes for CASERGLGEKLFF. The full variable domain, with the rest looked up from reference TRBV7-9 and TRBJ1-4, is DTGVSQNPRHKITKRGQNVTFRCDPISEHNRLYWYRQTLGQGPEFLTYFQNEAQLEKSRLLSDRFSAERPKGSFSTLEIQRTEQGDSAMYLCASERGLGEKLFFGSGTQLSVL.

The chain combines TRBV14 with TRBJ2-5; D is perhaps TRBD1 (5 bases). V lost 2 bases, J lost 7 bases, and 11 bases lay in between. Germline V gives CDR1 SGHDN, CDR2 FVKESK. CDR3 length: 13 amino acids. CDR3 nucleotide sequence: TGTGCCAGCAGCCAAATCCTCCAGGGGACCCAGTACTTC. This sequence encodes CASSQILQGTQYF.

The rearrangement links TRBV7-9 to TRBJ1-6, with 7 positions matching TRBD1. This CDR3 spans 18 amino acids. V was clipped by 1 base and J by 2 bases; unmatched bases: 8. The germline V gene has CDR1 SEHNR and CDR2 FQNEAQ (reference sequence). The CDR3 coding sequence is TGTGCCAGCAGCTTAGGTACTGACAGGGACCCCTATAATTCACCCCTCCACTTT. Protein product: CASSLGTDRDPYNSPLHF.

Regarding this clone: Other DNA variants within this sample encode the same CDR3. This chain connects TRBV7-3 to TRBJ2-2; 8 nucleotides align to TRBD2. The CDR3 loop spans 15 amino acids. Germline CDR1 and CDR2: SGHTA and FQGTGA. The V segment lost 7 bases and the J segment 5 bases; nucleotides outside the gene matches: 9. The CDR3 DNA follows: TGTGCCAGCACCACAAGCGGGGGTGGGACCGGGGAGCTGTTTTTT. Amino acids: CASTTSGGGTGELFF.

This CDR3 is CASSVEQDNEKLFF. DNA for the CDR3: TGTGCCAGCAGCGTAGAACAGGATAATGAAAAACTGTTTTTT. The chain combines TRBV5-4 with TRBJ1-4; D might be TRBD1 (5 bases). The CDR3 loop spans 14 amino acids. Germline V gene sequence: CDR1 SGHNT, CDR2 YYREEE (reference sequence). Trimming cost V 4 bases and J 4 bases, with 11 bases left between them. The full variable domain, its missing parts supplied by reference TRBV5-4 and TRBJ1-4, is ETGVTQSPTHLIKTRGQQVTLRCSSQSGHNTVSWYQQALGQGPQFIFQYYREEENGRGNFPPRFSGLQFPNYSSELNVNALELDDSALYLCASSVEQDNEKLFFGSGTQLSVL.

The chain uses TRBV7-2 and TRBJ1-1; TRBD1 is a possible D gene (5 bases). This CDR3 spans 16 amino acids. Trimming took 3 bases from V and 0 from J, leaving 14 bases between them. CDR1 and CDR2 (germline): SGHTA, FQGNSA. CDR3 sequence: CASSLSAGGVNTEAFF. In nucleotides, the CDR3 is TGTGCCAGCAGCTTGTCGGCGGGGGGAGTGAACACTGAAGCTTTCTTT.

The chain recombines TRBV20-1 with TRBJ2-1; D possibly corresponds to TRBD2 (5 bases). The V end lost 5 bases, the J end lost 6 bases, and 8 bases lay between the germline ends. In germline, CDR1 is DFQATT, CDR2 SNEGSKA (reference sequence). This CDR3 is built from 11 residues. The CDR3 spells CSAYGGNEQFF. As DNA, the CDR3 is TGCAGTGCTTACGGAGGCAATGAGCAGTTCTTC.

The chain uses TRBV28 and TRBJ1-1; tentatively, D is TRBD1 (6 bases). Germline V gene lookup returns CDR1 MDHEN and CDR2 SYDVKM. The CDR3 has 14 residues. V lost 3 bases and J lost 3, with 11 bases in between. The CDR3 protein is CASSFRGMDTEAFF. The CDR3 nucleotides are TGTGCCAGCAGTTTCAGGGGAATGGACACTGAAGCTTTCTTT. The entire variable domain, with the rest obtained from reference TRBV28 and TRBJ1-1, is as follows: DVKVTQSSRYLVKRTGEKVFLECVQDMDHENMFWYRQDPGLGLRLIYFSYDVKMKEKGDIPEGYSVSREKKERFSLILESASTNQTSMYLCASSFRGMDTEAFFGQGTRLTVV.

The chain links TRBV5-1 to TRBJ1-1; 7 bases fit TRBD1. The CDR3 is 15 amino acids. Germline assignment: CDR1 SGHRS and CDR2 YFSETQ. V was clipped by 4 bases and J by 5 bases; unmatched bases: 11. CDR3 sequence (DNA): TGCGCCAGCAGCCTCCCTCCAGGGGGGCAAACTGAAGCTTTCTTT. Amino acid sequence: CASSLPPGGQTEAFF.

The chain recombines TRBV5-1 with TRBJ2-1, with 7 bases lining up with TRBD1. CDR1 SGHRS and CDR2 YFSETQ come from the germline V gene. The V gene end was trimmed by 4 bases and the J gene end by 7 bases; junction bases not matched to a gene: 5. The CDR3 contains 13 residues. Here the CDR3 reads CASSLRQGNEQFF. Here the CDR3 DNA reads TGCGCCAGCAGCCTCCGACAGGGAAATGAGCAGTTCTTC.

V gene TRBV5-4 combines with J gene TRBJ2-2; perhaps TRBD2 as D (5 bases). V dropped 0 bases and J dropped 4 bases, with 19 bases sitting between them. From germline, CDR1 is SGHNT and CDR2 YYREEE (reference sequence). There are 18 residues in the CDR3. CDR3 bases: TGTGCCAGCAGCTTGGACCCCCGTTGGGGTGGGAGCACCGGGGAGCTGTTTTTT. It yields the protein CASSLDPRWGGSTGELFF.

The rearrangement joins TRBV7-2 to TRBJ2-7, with a possible D match to TRBD2 (6 bases). Trimming shortened V by 6 bases and J by 0 bases, and 12 bases separated the two germline ends. The CDR3 length is 14 residues. The germline V gene has CDR1 SGHTA and CDR2 FQGNSA. The CDR3 DNA is TGTGCCAGCAGTTCGACTAGGAGCTCCTACGAGCAGTACTTC. Translated, it gives CASSSTRSSYEQYF. Drawing the rest from reference TRBV7-2 and TRBJ2-7, the complete variable domain is GAGVSQSPSNKVTEKGKDVELRCDPISGHTALYWYRQSLGQGLEFLIYFQGNSAPDKSGLPSDRFSAERTGGSVSTLTIQRTQQEDSAVYLCASSSTRSSYEQYFGPGTRLTVT.

The rearrangement joins TRBV9 to TRBJ1-4, with D tentatively TRBD1 (6 bases). V lost 3 bases, J lost 7 bases, and 19 bases lay in between. The CDR3 runs to 16 residues. In germline, CDR1 is SGDLS, CDR2 YYNGEE. CDR3 amino acids: CASSGTRQDGTEKLFF. CDR3 nucleotide sequence: TGTGCCAGCAGCGGGACGAGACAGGATGGGACTGAAAAACTGTTTTTT.

The rearrangement links TRBV19 to TRBJ1-2, with D possibly matching TRBD1 (6 bases). Germline V gene sequence: CDR1 LNHDA, CDR2 SQIVND (reference sequence). CDR3 length: 12 amino acids. V was cut by 5 bases and J by 5 bases, with 9 bases left in between. The CDR3 DNA is TGTGCCAGTAGTCTCAGGGGTTATGGCTACACCTTC. Protein sequence: CASSLRGYGYTF.